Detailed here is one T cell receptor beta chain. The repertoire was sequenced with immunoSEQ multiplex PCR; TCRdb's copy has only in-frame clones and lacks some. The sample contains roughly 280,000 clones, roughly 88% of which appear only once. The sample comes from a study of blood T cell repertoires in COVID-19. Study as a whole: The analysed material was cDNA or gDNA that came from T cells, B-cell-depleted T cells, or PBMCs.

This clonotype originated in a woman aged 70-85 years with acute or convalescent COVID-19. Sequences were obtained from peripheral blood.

In DNA, the CDR3 is TGCGCCAGCAGCTTGGGACTGGAGAACACTGAAGCTTTCTTT. This codes for CASSLGLENTEAFF. The chain joins TRBV5-1 to TRBJ1-1; the D is unclear. The V end lost 0 bases, the J end lost 1 base, and 7 bases lay between the germline ends. The CDR3 length is 14 residues. Germline V CDR1 and CDR2: SGHRS, YFSETQ.